The 18 T cell receptor beta chains below all came from one sample that was sequenced in a study of T cell responses to AZD1222 COVID-19 vaccine. Some clones are missing from TCRdb's copy, which holds only in-frame ones; the method was immunoSEQ multiplex PCR. The top ten hold 6.9% of the sample, which has about 180,000 clones, more than 80% seen once. The sample consisted of peripheral blood, taken on day 0 of AZD1222 vaccination. All receptors come from an adult in good health.

The chain combines TRBV14 with TRBJ1-3, with 8 bases that match TRBD1. Germline trimming cut 4 bases from V and 4 bases from J; bases unmatched to any gene: 3. Germline CDR1 is SGHDN and CDR2 is FVKESK. CDR3 size: 14 residues. CDR3 amino acids: CASSLRGLGNTIYF. In DNA, the CDR3 is TGTGCCAGCAGCCTCAGGGGGCTCGGAAACACCATATATTTT.

V is TRBV10-3 and J is TRBJ1-5; TRBD1 matches at 8 bases. Germline-derived CDR1 and CDR2 are ENHRY and SYGVKD. The CDR3 runs 13 residues. V gave up 4 bases and J gave up 4 bases; unmatched junction bases: 0. Here the CDR3 reads CAISGQGNQPQHF. The CDR3 nucleotides are TGTGCCATCAGTGGACAGGGGAATCAGCCCCAGCATTTT.

This clone was counted between two and nine times. The chain is built from TRBV5-1 and TRBJ2-5; the match to TRBD2 covers 8 bases. CDR1 and CDR2 from the germline V gene are SGHRS and YFSETQ. The junction had 13 bases not matched to a gene; V was cut back by 5 bases and J by 7 bases. The CDR3 is 15 residues long. The CDR3 is CASRQAGDEDRTQYF. CDR3 DNA: TGCGCCAGCAGGCAAGCGGGGGACGAAGATCGGACCCAGTACTTC.

Only a few counts were recorded for this clone. The genes are TRBV5-6 and TRBJ1-6, with 11 bases matching TRBD1. CDR1 is SGHDT and CDR2 is YYEEEE in the germline V gene. Trimming at V came to 2 bases and at J to 9 bases, leaving 1 base not matched to a gene. This CDR3 spans 14 amino acids. The CDR3 nucleotides are TGTGCCAGCAGCTTAGGGACAGGGGGTTCACCCCTCCACTTT. As protein: CASSLGTGGSPLHF.

The chain couples TRBV3-1 (or the pseudogene TRBV3-2) to TRBJ2-2, with a tentative D call TRBD2 (5 bases). V lost 1 base and J lost 1, with 7 bases in between. CDR1 is LGHDT and CDR2 is YNNKEL in the germline V gene (reference sequence). This CDR3 is built from 15 residues. The CDR3: CASSQVAGNTGELFF. The CDR3 nucleotides are TGTGCCAGCAGCCAAGTTGCGGGGAACACCGGGGAGCTGTTTTTT.

The chain uses TRBV6-5 and TRBJ1-5; D uncertain. CDR3 length equals 14 residues. Trimming shortened V by 6 bases and J by 2 bases, and 11 bases separated the two germline ends. CDR1 and CDR2 (germline): MNHEY, SVGAGI. CDR3 loop: CASRKGTGNQPQHF. The CDR3 region has the DNA TGTGCCAGCAGGAAGGGAACGGGCAATCAGCCCCAGCATTTT.

This sequence joins TRBV7-2 and TRBJ1-6; D unclear. V shed 2 bases and J shed 4 bases, with 12 bases lying between them. This CDR3 spans 16 amino acids. Germline V gene data show CDR1 as SGHTA and CDR2 as FQGNSA. The CDR3: CASSLRSGSYNSPLHF. CDR3 sequence (DNA): TGTGCCAGCAGCTTAAGGTCCGGGAGTTATAATTCACCCCTCCACTTT.

The chain combines TRBV6-5 with TRBJ1-1; unclear D gene. In germline, CDR1 is MNHEY, CDR2 SVGAGI. V lost 7 bases, J lost 3 bases, and 18 bases lay in between. The CDR3 sequence is 15 residues long. The CDR3 reads CASTTSYGRYTEAFF. The CDR3 DNA sequence: TGTGCCAGCACCACCTCCTACGGACGGTACACTGAAGCTTTCTTT.

This clone was seen just once. The genes are TRBV7-9 and TRBJ1-5; tentative D call: TRBD1 (6 bases). This CDR3 is built from 15 residues. Germline CDR1 reads SEHNR; CDR2 reads FQNEAQ (reference sequence). V lost 4 bases to trimming and J lost 3 bases, with 13 bases between them. CDR3 sequence reads: CASSYDGQPNQPQHF. CDR3 coding DNA: TGTGCCAGCAGCTATGATGGACAGCCCAATCAGCCCCAGCATTTT.

The chain carries TRBV3-1 (or the pseudogene TRBV3-2) and TRBJ1-6; possible D gene TRBD1, 6 bases. Trimming took off 6 bases at V and 2 bases at J, with 11 bases between the two ends. Germline-derived CDR1 and CDR2 are LGHDT and YNNKEL (reference sequence). The CDR3 totals 15 residues. CDR3 in amino acids: CASRVDSTYNSPLHF. The CDR3 DNA follows: TGTGCCAGCAGAGTGGACAGTACCTATAATTCACCCCTCCACTTT.

The rearrangement links TRBV5-8 to TRBJ1-5, with no clear D. The germline V gene has CDR1 SGHTS and CDR2 YDEGEE. The CDR3 runs 16 residues. V lost 0 bases and J lost 0, with 10 bases in between. This chain's CDR3 is CASSLGTVHSNQPQHF. The CDR3 coding sequence is TGTGCCAGCAGCTTGGGCACGGTCCATAGCAATCAGCCCCAGCATTTT.

The rearrangement joins TRBV4-3 to TRBJ2-1; 7 positions agree with TRBD1. This CDR3 spans 16 amino acids. The J segment lost 4 bases and the V segment lost 2 bases, leaving 8 bases of the junction unmatched. Germline CDR1 LGHNA, CDR2 YSLEER. The CDR3 reads CASSQTGTESYNEQFF. CDR3 coding DNA: TGCGCCAGCAGCCAAACCGGGACAGAAAGTTACAATGAGCAGTTCTTC.

This chain joins TRBV7-2 and TRBJ1-1, with a possible D match to TRBD1 (6 bases). The germline CDR1 and CDR2 sequences are SGHTA and FQGNSA. The V gene lost 1 base and the J gene lost 6 bases, with 12 bases spanning the gap. CDR3 length: 14 amino acids. The CDR3 sequence: CASSLVGGPAEAFF. CDR3 coding DNA: TGTGCCAGCAGCTTAGTAGGGGGTCCGGCTGAAGCTTTCTTT.

The chain is built from TRBV5-5 and TRBJ2-3, with 9 nucleotides matching TRBD2. This CDR3 contains 17 residues. V shed 3 bases and J 3 bases; nucleotides not matched to a gene: 11. Germline values: CDR1 SGHKS, CDR2 YYEKEE (reference sequence). CDR3 DNA sequence: TGTGCCAGCAGCTCCGTAGGGGGCGGGGGGGTTACAGATACGCAGTATTTT. This sequence encodes CASSSVGGGGVTDTQYF.

The chain has TRBV10-1 and TRBJ2-7; the D gene is possibly TRBD2 (5 bases). From germline, CDR1 is WNHNN and CDR2 SYGVQD (reference sequence). The CDR3 is 13 amino acids. Trimming took 3 bases from V and 5 from J, leaving 11 bases between them. The CDR3 protein is CASSDGVRDEQYV. The CDR3 DNA sequence: TGCGCCAGCAGTGACGGGGTGAGAGACGAGCAGTACGTC.

This chain uses TRBV3-1 (or the pseudogene TRBV3-2) with TRBJ2-3; 7 nucleotides align to TRBD1. This CDR3 region has 12 residues. V lost 1 base to trimming and J lost 14 bases; unmatched junction nucleotides: 6. Germline assignment: CDR1 LGHDT and CDR2 YNNKEL (reference sequence). The CDR3 DNA is TGTGCCAGCAGCCAAGCCGACAGGGATCGGTATTTT. Amino acids: CASSQADRDRYF.

This clone was counted between two and nine times. The chain is built from TRBV24-1 and TRBJ1-2, with D tentatively TRBD1 (6 bases). The CDR3 loop spans 12 amino acids. Germline V CDR1 and CDR2: KGHDR, SFDVKD. V was pared by 4 bases and J by 7 bases, with 9 bases between. The CDR3 sequence is CATSEFRGGYTF. The CDR3 DNA is TGTGCCACCAGTGAGTTCAGGGGTGGCTACACCTTC.

J is TRBJ2-5 and V is TRBV9; 11 bases are shared with TRBD2. The V segment lost 3 bases and the J segment 2 bases; nucleotides outside the gene matches: 6. Germline CDR1 and CDR2: SGDLS and YYNGEE. The CDR3 loop spans 16 amino acids. CDR3 bases: TGTGCCAGCAGCGACGGACTAGCGGGCCAGCAAGAGACCCAGTACTTC. Its protein is CASSDGLAGQQETQYF. Looking up the rest from reference TRBV9 and TRBJ2-5 gives the full variable domain: DSGVTQTPKHLITATGQRVTLRCSPRSGDLSVYWYQQSLDQGLQFLIQYYNGEERAKGNILERFSAQQFPDLHSELNLSSLELGDSALYFCASSDGLAGQQETQYFGPGTRLLVL.